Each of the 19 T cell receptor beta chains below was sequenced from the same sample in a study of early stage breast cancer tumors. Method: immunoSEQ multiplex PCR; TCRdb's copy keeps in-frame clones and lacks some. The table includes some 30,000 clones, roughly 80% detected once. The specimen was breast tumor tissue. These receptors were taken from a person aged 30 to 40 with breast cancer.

The CDR3 DNA reads as TGTGCCAGTTCCTATTCGGGACTAGCGGGAGAGACCCAGTACTTC. Protein sequence: CASSYSGLAGETQYF. The chain carries TRBV2 and TRBJ2-5; 12 bases match TRBD2. The CDR3 has 15 residues. The J segment lost 4 bases and the V segment lost 9 bases, leaving 9 bases of the junction unmatched. Germline-derived CDR1 and CDR2 are SNHLY and FYNNEI. The full variable domain, in which reference TRBV2 and TRBJ2-5 provide the parts outside the CDR3, is EPEVTQTPSHQVTQMGQEVILRCVPISNHLYFYWYRQILGQKVEFLVSFYNNEISEKSEIFDDQFSVERPDGSNFTLKIRSTKLEDSAMYFCASSYSGLAGETQYFGPGTRLLVL.

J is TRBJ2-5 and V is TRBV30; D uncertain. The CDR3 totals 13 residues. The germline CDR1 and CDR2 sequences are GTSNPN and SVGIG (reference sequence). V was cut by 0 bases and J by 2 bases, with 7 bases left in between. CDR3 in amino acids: CAWSVNLQETQYF. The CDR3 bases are TGTGCCTGGAGTGTAAACCTACAAGAGACCCAGTACTTC.

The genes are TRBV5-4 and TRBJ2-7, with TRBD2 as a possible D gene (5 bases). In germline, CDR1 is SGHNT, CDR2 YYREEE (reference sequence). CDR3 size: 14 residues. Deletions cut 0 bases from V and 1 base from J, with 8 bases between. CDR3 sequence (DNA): TGTGCCAGCAGCTTGGATCCGGGATCCTACGAGCAGTACTTC. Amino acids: CASSLDPGSYEQYF.

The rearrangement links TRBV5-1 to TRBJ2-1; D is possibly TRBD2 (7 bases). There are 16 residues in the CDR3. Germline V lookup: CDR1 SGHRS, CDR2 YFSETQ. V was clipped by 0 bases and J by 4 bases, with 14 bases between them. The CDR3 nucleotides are TGCGCCAGCAGCTTGGAAGGGGGAGGGGTATACAATGAGCAGTTCTTC. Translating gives CASSLEGGGVYNEQFF.

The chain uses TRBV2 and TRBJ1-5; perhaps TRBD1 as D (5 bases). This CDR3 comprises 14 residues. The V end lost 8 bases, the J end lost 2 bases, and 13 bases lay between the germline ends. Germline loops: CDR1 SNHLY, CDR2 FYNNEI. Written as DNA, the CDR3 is TGTGCCAGCGGCACCAGGGACGGCAATCAGCCCCAGCATTTT. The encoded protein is CASGTRDGNQPQHF.

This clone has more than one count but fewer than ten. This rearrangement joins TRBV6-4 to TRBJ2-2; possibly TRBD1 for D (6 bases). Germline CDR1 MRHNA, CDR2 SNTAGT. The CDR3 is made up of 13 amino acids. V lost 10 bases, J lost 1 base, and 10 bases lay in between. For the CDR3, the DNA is TGTGCCACCGCGACAGGGAACACCGGGGAGCTGTTTTTT. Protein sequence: CATATGNTGELFF.

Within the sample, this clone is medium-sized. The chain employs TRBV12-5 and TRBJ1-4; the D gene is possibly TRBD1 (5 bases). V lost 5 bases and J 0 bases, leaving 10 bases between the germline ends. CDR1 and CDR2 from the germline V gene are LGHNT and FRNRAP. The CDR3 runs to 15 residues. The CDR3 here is CASGRGAATNEKLFF. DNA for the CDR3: TGTGCTAGTGGTCGTGGGGCGGCAACTAATGAAAAACTGTTTTTT.

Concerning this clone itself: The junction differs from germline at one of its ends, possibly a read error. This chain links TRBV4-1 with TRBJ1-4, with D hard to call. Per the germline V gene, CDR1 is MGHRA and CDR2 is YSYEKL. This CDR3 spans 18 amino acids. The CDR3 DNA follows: TGCGCCAGCAGCCTCCAACCCGAAGGAAGTGCAACTAATGAAAAACTTTTTTTT. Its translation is CASSLQPEGSATNEKLFF.

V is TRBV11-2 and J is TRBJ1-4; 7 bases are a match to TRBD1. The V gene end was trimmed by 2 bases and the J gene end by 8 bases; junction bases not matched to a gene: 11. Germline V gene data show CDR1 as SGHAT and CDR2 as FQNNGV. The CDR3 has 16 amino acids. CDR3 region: CASSLFRGQAAEKLFF. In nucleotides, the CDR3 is TGTGCCAGCAGCTTATTCAGAGGACAGGCCGCGGAAAAACTGTTTTTT.

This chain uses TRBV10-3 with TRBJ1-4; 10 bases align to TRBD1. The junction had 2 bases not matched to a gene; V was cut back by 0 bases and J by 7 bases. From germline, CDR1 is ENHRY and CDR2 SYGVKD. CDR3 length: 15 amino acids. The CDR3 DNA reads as TGTGCCATCAGTGAGTCGGACAGGGGGGGTGAAAAACTGTTTTTT. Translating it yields CAISESDRGGEKLFF.

The CDR3 sequence is CASSEWRAPPYEQYF. Written as DNA, the CDR3 is TGTGCCAGCAGTGAATGGAGGGCTCCTCCCTACGAGCAGTACTTC. The V gene is TRBV25-1, the J gene TRBJ2-7; a possible D gene is TRBD2 (6 bases). V was trimmed by 1 base and J by 2 bases, leaving 12 bases between them. The CDR3 is 15 amino acids. CDR1 is MGHDK, CDR2 SYGVNS, per germline.

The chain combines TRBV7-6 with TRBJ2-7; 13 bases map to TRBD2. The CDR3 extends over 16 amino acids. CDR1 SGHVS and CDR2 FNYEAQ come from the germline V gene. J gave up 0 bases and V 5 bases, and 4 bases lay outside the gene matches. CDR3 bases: TGTGCCAGCAGCGGACGACTAGCGGGAGGCTCCTACGAGCAGTACTTC. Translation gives CASSGRLAGGSYEQYF.

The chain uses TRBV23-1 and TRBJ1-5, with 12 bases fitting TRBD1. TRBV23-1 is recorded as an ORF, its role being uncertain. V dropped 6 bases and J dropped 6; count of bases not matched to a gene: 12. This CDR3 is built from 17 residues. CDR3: CASRGQGAMGEVQPQHF. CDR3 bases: TGCGCCAGCAGGGGACAGGGGGCGATGGGCGAGGTTCAGCCCCAGCATTTT.

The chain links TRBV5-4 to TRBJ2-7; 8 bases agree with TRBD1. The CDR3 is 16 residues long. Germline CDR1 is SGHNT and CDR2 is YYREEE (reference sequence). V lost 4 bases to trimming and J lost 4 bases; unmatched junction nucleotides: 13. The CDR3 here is CASSEDQGASLYEQYF. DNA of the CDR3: TGTGCCAGCAGCGAGGACCAGGGGGCCTCATTATACGAGCAGTACTTC.

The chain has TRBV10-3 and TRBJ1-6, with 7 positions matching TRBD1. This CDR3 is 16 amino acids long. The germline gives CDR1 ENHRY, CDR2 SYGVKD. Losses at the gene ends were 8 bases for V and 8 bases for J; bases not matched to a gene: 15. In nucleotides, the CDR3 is TGTGCCATCGCCAGGGGGGAAGGGGGTAAAGATTCACCCCTCCACTTT. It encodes CAIARGEGGKDSPLHF.

The CDR3 protein is CASSLLSGLDHEQYF. CDR3 coding DNA: TGTGCCAGCAGCTTGCTTAGCGGGCTCGACCACGAGCAGTACTTC. This chain joins TRBV7-9 and TRBJ2-7, with 7 bases lining up with TRBD2. In germline, CDR1 is SEHNR, CDR2 FQNEAQ (reference sequence). CDR3 size: 15 residues. After removal of 3 bases from V and 5 bases from J, the junction contained 10 bases not matched to a gene.

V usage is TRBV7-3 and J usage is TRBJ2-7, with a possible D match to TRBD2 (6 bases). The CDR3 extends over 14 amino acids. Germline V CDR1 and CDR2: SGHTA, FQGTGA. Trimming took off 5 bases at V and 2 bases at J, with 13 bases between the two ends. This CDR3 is CASSRDFPPYEQYF. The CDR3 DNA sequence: TGTGCCAGCAGCCGGGACTTCCCTCCCTACGAGCAGTACTTC.

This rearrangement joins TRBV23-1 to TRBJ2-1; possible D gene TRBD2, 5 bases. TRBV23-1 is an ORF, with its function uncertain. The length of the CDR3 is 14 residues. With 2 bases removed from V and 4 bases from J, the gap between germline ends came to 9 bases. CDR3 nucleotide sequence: TGCGCCAGCAGTCAAACTAGGCGTTACAATGAGCAGTTCTTC. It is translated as CASSQTRRYNEQFF.

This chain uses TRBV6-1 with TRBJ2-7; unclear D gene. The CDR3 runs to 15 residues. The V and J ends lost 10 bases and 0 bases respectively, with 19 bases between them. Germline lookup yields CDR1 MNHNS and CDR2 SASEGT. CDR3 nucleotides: TGTGCCACCTCGGTGCTTAGATTTGGCTCCTACGAGCAGTACTTC. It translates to CATSVLRFGSYEQYF.